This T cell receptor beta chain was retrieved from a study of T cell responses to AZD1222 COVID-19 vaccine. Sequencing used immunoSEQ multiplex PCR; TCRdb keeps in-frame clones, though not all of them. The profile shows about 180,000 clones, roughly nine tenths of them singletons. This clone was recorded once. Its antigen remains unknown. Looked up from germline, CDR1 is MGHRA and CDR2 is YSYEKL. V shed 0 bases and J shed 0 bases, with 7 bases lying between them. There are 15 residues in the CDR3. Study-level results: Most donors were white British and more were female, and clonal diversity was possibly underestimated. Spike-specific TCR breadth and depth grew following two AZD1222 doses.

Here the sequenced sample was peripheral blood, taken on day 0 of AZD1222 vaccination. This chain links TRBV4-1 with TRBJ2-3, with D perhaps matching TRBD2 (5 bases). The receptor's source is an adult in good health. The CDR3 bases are TGCGCCAGCAGCCAAGATGCGGGTAGCACAGATACGCAGTATTTT. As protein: CASSQDAGSTDTQYF.